Below, 28 T cell receptor beta chains from the same sample are listed, as sequenced in a study of T cell responses to AZD1222 COVID-19 vaccine. Clones were sequenced by immunoSEQ multiplex PCR, and TCRdb holds only the in-frame ones, with some missing. The data contain about 40,000 clones, 88% of them singletons. The sequences come from peripheral blood, collected 28 days after the second dose of the MenACWY control vaccine. The receptors were sampled from an adult who received the MenACWY meningococcal vaccine as a control.

The chain joins TRBV29-1 to TRBJ2-2; D is ambiguous. The CDR3 totals 12 residues. The germline V and J ends were trimmed by 4 bases and 3 bases, with 6 bases remaining between them. Germline lookup yields CDR1 SQVTM and CDR2 ANQGSEA. CDR3 nucleotides: TGCAGCGTTGTCGGTGACACCGGGGAGCTGTTTTTT. Amino acid sequence: CSVVGDTGELFF.

V usage is TRBV28 and J usage is TRBJ1-4; 7 bases align to TRBD1. Per the germline V gene, CDR1 is MDHEN and CDR2 is SYDVKM. There are 17 residues in the CDR3. With 4 bases clipped from V and 1 base from J, the junction kept 9 bases outside the gene matches. CDR3 nucleotide sequence: TGTGCCAGCAGTTCGAGTGGGCAGGGGGGAACTAATGAAAAACTGTTTTTT. This gives the protein CASSSSGQGGTNEKLFF.

This clone was seen a handful of times. This chain links TRBV16 with TRBJ2-6, with 10 positions matching TRBD1. Germline V gene data show CDR1 as KGHSY and CDR2 as FQNENV. J lost 4 bases, V lost 4 bases, and 7 bases had no gene match. The CDR3 runs to 17 residues. The CDR3 here is CASSPMDRGKGANVLTF. CDR3 sequence (DNA): TGTGCCAGCAGCCCGATGGACAGGGGGAAAGGGGCCAACGTCCTGACTTTC.

V and J are TRBV6-5 and TRBJ2-2; D gene uncertain. The germline V gene has CDR1 MNHEY and CDR2 SVGAGI. The CDR3 covers 16 residues. With 2 bases removed from V and 0 bases from J, the gap between germline ends came to 10 bases. The CDR3 spells CASSYESTTNTGELFF. The CDR3 DNA is TGTGCCAGCAGTTACGAGAGCACCACGAACACCGGGGAGCTGTTTTTT.

This rearrangement joins TRBV4-1 to TRBJ2-7, with 8 bases identical to TRBD1. V was pared by 3 bases and J by 4 bases, with 11 bases of the junction left unmatched. In germline, CDR1 is MGHRA, CDR2 YSYEKL. This CDR3 is built from 16 residues. The CDR3 DNA follows: TGCGCCAGCAGCCACCGCGCGGTGACAGGGGCTTACGAGCAGTACTTC. It specifies CASSHRAVTGAYEQYF.

The chain couples TRBV2 to TRBJ2-2; weak D call: TRBD2 (5 bases). Germline assignment: CDR1 SNHLY and CDR2 FYNNEI. CDR3 length equals 15 residues. V gave up 2 bases and J gave up 1 base, with 8 bases separating them. The CDR3 here is CASSESGMNTGELFF. In nucleotides, the CDR3 is TGTGCCAGCAGTGAATCCGGGATGAACACCGGGGAGCTGTTTTTT. Using reference TRBV2 and TRBJ2-2 for the parts outside the CDR3, the full variable domain is EPEVTQTPSHQVTQMGQEVILRCVPISNHLYFYWYRQILGQKVEFLVSFYNNEISEKSEIFDDQFSVERPDGSNFTLKIRSTKLEDSAMYFCASSESGMNTGELFFGEGSRLTVL.

This clone came up once. In DNA, the CDR3 is TGCGCCAGCAGCCCCGGGCCGGGCTCCTACGAGCAGTACTTC. Amino acids: CASSPGPGSYEQYF. The chain joins TRBV4-1 to TRBJ2-7; D uncertain. This CDR3 spans 14 amino acids. The germline gives CDR1 MGHRA, CDR2 YSYEKL. The germline V and J ends were trimmed by 4 bases and 0 bases, with 10 bases remaining between them.

The chain's CDR3 is CASSEYLGANTEAFF. CDR3 in DNA: TGTGCCAGCAGTGAATACCTTGGGGCTAACACTGAAGCTTTCTTT. The chain combines TRBV25-1 with TRBJ1-1; possibly TRBD1 for D (5 bases). Between the trimmed V and J ends, which lost 0 bases and 2 bases, there was a span of 10 bases. The CDR3 contains 15 residues. Germline V gives CDR1 MGHDK, CDR2 SYGVNS.

This sequence joins TRBV28 and TRBJ1-5; TRBD1 might be the D (5 bases). CDR1 is MDHEN, CDR2 SYDVKM, per germline. Trimming shortened V by 10 bases and J by 7 bases, and 17 bases separated the two germline ends. The CDR3 covers 13 residues. The CDR3 DNA reads TGTGCCACCCTCCCCGGGGGGACGCAGCCCCAGCATTTT. It encodes CATLPGGTQPQHF.

The rearrangement uses TRBV27 and TRBJ1-6, with 8 bases matching TRBD1. CDR1 and CDR2 (germline): MNHEY, SMNVEV (reference sequence). J lost 10 bases, V lost 4 bases, and 12 bases had no gene match. There are 16 residues in the CDR3. For the CDR3, the DNA is TGTGCCAGCAGTTCGTCCTCTCAGGGGGCTGGATCACCCCTCCACTTT. This translates into CASSSSSQGAGSPLHF.

The gene calls are TRBV2 and TRBJ2-7, with unresolved D. V was cut by 3 bases and J by 3 bases, with 6 bases left in between. The CDR3 totals 12 residues. In germline, CDR1 is SNHLY, CDR2 FYNNEI. In DNA, the CDR3 is TGTGCCAGCAGTGAGGACCTCTACGAGCAGTACTTC. Amino acid sequence: CASSEDLYEQYF. Variable domain in full (rest from reference TRBV2 and TRBJ2-7): EPEVTQTPSHQVTQMGQEVILRCVPISNHLYFYWYRQILGQKVEFLVSFYNNEISEKSEIFDDQFSVERPDGSNFTLKIRSTKLEDSAMYFCASSEDLYEQYFGPGTRLTVT.

The chain combines TRBV9 with TRBJ2-2; D might be TRBD1 or TRBD2, each matching 5 bases. The CDR3 totals 16 residues. Germline V CDR1 and CDR2: SGDLS, YYNGEE. The germline V and J ends were trimmed by 2 bases and 6 bases, with 17 bases remaining between them. The chain's CDR3 is CASSVRTGTLAGELFF. In DNA, the CDR3 is TGTGCCAGCAGCGTGAGGACCGGGACGCTAGCCGGGGAGCTGTTTTTT. The whole variable domain, remainder taken from reference TRBV9 and TRBJ2-2, is DSGVTQTPKHLITATGQRVTLRCSPRSGDLSVYWYQQSLDQGLQFLIQYYNGEERAKGNILERFSAQQFPDLHSELNLSSLELGDSALYFCASSVRTGTLAGELFFGEGSRLTVL.

The chain joins TRBV19 to TRBJ1-5; 8 nucleotides match TRBD1. The CDR3 is 15 residues long. V gave up 6 bases and J gave up 3 bases; unmatched junction bases: 7. Germline V gives CDR1 LNHDA, CDR2 SQIVND (reference sequence). CDR3 sequence reads: CASRKQGGDNQPQHF. The CDR3, as DNA: TGTGCCAGTAGAAAACAGGGGGGTGACAATCAGCCCCAGCATTTT.

The sample holds one count of this clone. The chain joins TRBV29-1 to TRBJ1-1; no firm D call. This CDR3 has 12 amino acids. Looked up from germline, CDR1 is SQVTM and CDR2 is ANQGSEA. Trimming removed 4 bases at V and 1 base at J, with 7 bases between. CDR3 sequence (DNA): TGCAGCGTTGGTCACAGGAACACTGAAGCTTTCTTT. Encoded protein: CSVGHRNTEAFF.

The chain uses TRBV12-3 or TRBV12-4 and TRBJ2-2; TRBD1 agrees at 7 bases. Trimming cost V 3 bases and J 8 bases; bases outside gene matches: 3. There are 13 residues in the CDR3. CDR3 sequence (DNA): TGTGCCAGCAGTTTCGACAGGGCAGGGGAGCTGTTTTTT. This encodes CASSFDRAGELFF.

V and J are TRBV2 and TRBJ2-1, with D perhaps matching TRBD2 (5 bases). V was clipped by 5 bases and J by 7 bases, with 6 bases between them. Germline CDR1 SNHLY, CDR2 FYNNEI. The CDR3 consists of 11 residues. CDR3 residues: CASSRGNEQFF. The CDR3 DNA sequence: TGTGCCAGCAGTCGCGGGAATGAGCAGTTCTTC.

This sequence joins TRBV15 and TRBJ1-1; D gene ambiguous. Trimming stripped 1 base from V and 4 bases from J, with 4 bases between. This CDR3 spans 12 amino acids. Germline-derived CDR1 and CDR2 are LNHNV and YYDKDF (reference sequence). The CDR3 is CATSRGFTEAFF. The CDR3 bases are TGTGCCACCAGCAGAGGCTTCACTGAAGCTTTCTTT.

This rearrangement joins TRBV7-6 to TRBJ2-7; 7 nucleotides match TRBD2. The V gene end was trimmed by 3 bases and the J gene end by 2 bases; junction bases not matched to a gene: 1. Germline CDR1 is SGHVS and CDR2 is FNYEAQ. This CDR3 contains 13 residues. DNA for the CDR3: TGTGCCAGCAGCTTCGGGACTACCTACGAGCAGTACTTC. The encoded protein is CASSFGTTYEQYF.

This clone was found a few times. This sequence joins TRBV9 and TRBJ2-7; 8 nucleotides match TRBD2. This CDR3 contains 13 residues. Per the germline V gene, CDR1 is SGDLS and CDR2 is YYNGEE. Germline trimming cut 3 bases from V and 10 bases from J; bases unmatched to any gene: 9. The CDR3 protein is CASSAGSGGKQYF. CDR3 nucleotides: TGTGCCAGCAGCGCAGGCTCGGGGGGGAAACAGTACTTC.

This chain uses TRBV29-1 with TRBJ2-7; D may be TRBD2 (7 bases). The CDR3 consists of 13 residues. Germline CDR1 is SQVTM and CDR2 is ANQGSEA. With 7 bases removed from V and 6 bases from J, the gap between germline ends came to 19 bases. Here the CDR3 DNA reads TGCAGCGCCCTAGACGGGGGGCGGTCCGAGCAGTACTTC. Amino acid sequence: CSALDGGRSEQYF.

This clone is a singleton in its sample. The chain uses TRBV2 and TRBJ2-7; TRBD1 is a possible D gene (6 bases). Trimming left V 5 bases short and J 0 bases short, with 20 bases between. The CDR3 is 17 amino acids. CDR1 and CDR2 (germline): SNHLY, FYNNEI. CDR3 nucleotides: TGTGCCAGCAGTTCACATGCGTGGACAGCTAGCTCCTACGAGCAGTACTTC. Its translation is CASSSHAWTASSYEQYF.

The rearrangement uses TRBV27 and TRBJ1-2; 10 bases align to TRBD1. CDR3 length: 16 residues. With 6 bases clipped from V and 2 bases from J, the junction kept 9 bases outside the gene matches. Germline values: CDR1 MNHEY, CDR2 SMNVEV (reference sequence). CDR3 residues: CASRRNRQGANYGYTF. The CDR3 DNA is TGTGCCAGCAGACGGAACCGACAGGGGGCGAACTATGGCTACACCTTC.

CDR3 nucleotides: TGTGCCAGCTCACCAGGGCGCCCGGGACAGGGTCAGCCCCAGCATTTT. Translating gives CASSPGRPGQGQPQHF. The V gene is TRBV18, the J gene TRBJ1-5; TRBD1 matches 9 bases. Germline V lookup: CDR1 KGHSH, CDR2 LQKENI. J was trimmed by 6 bases and V by 2 bases; bases with no gene match: 8. There are 16 residues in the CDR3. The variable domain in full, with the rest retrieved from reference TRBV18 and TRBJ1-5, is NAGVMQNPRHLVRRRGQEARLRCSPMKGHSHVYWYRQLPEEGLKFMVYLQKENIIDESGMPKERFSAEFPKEGPSILRIQQVVRGDSAAYFCASSPGRPGQGQPQHFGDGTRLSIL.

The rearrangement uses TRBV5-4 and TRBJ2-1, with 7 bases lining up with TRBD2. The CDR3 consists of 15 residues. CDR1 and CDR2 (germline): SGHNT, YYREEE (reference sequence). Losses at the gene ends were 6 bases for V and 4 bases for J; bases not matched to a gene: 10. The CDR3 spells CASTLTSVGYNEQFF. Here the CDR3 DNA reads TGTGCCAGCACCCTTACTAGCGTAGGATACAATGAGCAGTTCTTC.

The chain is built from TRBV4-2 and TRBJ1-2; D is ambiguous. The CDR3 covers 12 residues. Trimming removed 3 bases from V and 7 bases from J, with 9 bases in between. The germline V gene encodes CDR1 LGHNA and CDR2 YNFKEQ. CDR3 coding DNA: TGTGCCAGCAGCCAGAGGTCGGGTGGCTACACCTTC. Translation gives CASSQRSGGYTF.

This chain connects TRBV28 to TRBJ1-2; TRBD1 might be the D (6 bases). This CDR3 has 12 residues. V lost 2 bases, J lost 6 bases, and 7 bases lay in between. Germline lookup yields CDR1 MDHEN and CDR2 SYDVKM. Here the CDR3 reads CASSLAGDGYTF. CDR3 nucleotides: TGTGCCAGCAGTTTAGCAGGGGATGGCTACACCTTC.

The chain joins TRBV15 to TRBJ2-1; possibly TRBD2 for D (6 bases). CDR1 and CDR2 (germline): LNHNV, YYDKDF (reference sequence). This CDR3 is built from 18 residues. V lost 0 bases and J lost 7, with 22 bases in between. The DNA for the CDR3 is TGTGCCACCAGCAGAGATAAGTCGGGAGCCGGACTCTGGAATGAGCAGTTCTTC. Its translation is CATSRDKSGAGLWNEQFF. Full variable domain (outside the CDR3, taken from reference TRBV15 and TRBJ2-1): DAMVIQNPRYQVTQFGKPVTLSCSQTLNHNVMYWYQQKSSQAPKLLFHYYDKDFNNEADTPDNFQSRRPNTSFCFLDIRSPGLGDTAMYLCATSRDKSGAGLWNEQFFGPGTRLTVL.

This clone was recorded once. The V call is TRBV7-6, the J call TRBJ1-1, with D possibly being TRBD1 (6 bases). Germline values: CDR1 SGHVS, CDR2 FNYEAQ. This CDR3 comprises 15 residues. V was pared by 2 bases and J by 1 base, with 11 bases between. The CDR3 bases are TGTGCCAGCAGCTTAATGGACAGTACGAACACTGAAGCTTTCTTT. It codes for CASSLMDSTNTEAFF.